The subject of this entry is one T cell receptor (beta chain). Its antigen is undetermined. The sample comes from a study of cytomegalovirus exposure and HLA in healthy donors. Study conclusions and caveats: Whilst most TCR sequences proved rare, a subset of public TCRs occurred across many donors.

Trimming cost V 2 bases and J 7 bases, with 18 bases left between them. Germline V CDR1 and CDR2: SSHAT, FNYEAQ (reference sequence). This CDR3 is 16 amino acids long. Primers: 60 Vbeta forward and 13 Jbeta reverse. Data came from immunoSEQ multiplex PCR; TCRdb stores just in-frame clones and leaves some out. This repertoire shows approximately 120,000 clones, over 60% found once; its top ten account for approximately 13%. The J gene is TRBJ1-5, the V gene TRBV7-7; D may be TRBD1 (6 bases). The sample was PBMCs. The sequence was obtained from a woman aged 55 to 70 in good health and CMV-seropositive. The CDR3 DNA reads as TGTGCCAGCAGCTTATCAGGGAAAAGGGGGGGACAGCCCCAGCATTTT. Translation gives CASSLSGKRGGQPQHF.